Each of the 32 T cell receptor beta chains below was sequenced from the same sample in a study of HIV-infected patients and healthy controls. No cell fractionation was done, so the repertoire covers all unsorted peripheral blood T cells. Alpha and beta constant-region primers primed reverse transcription of around 550 ng RNA. Alpha and beta chain libraries were made separately by chain-specific third strand synthesis with multiplexing indices. TCRdb ran MiXCR on the 5' RACE reads and lists one entry per CDR3 protein. The sample includes 17,000 or so distinct CDR3 sequences, 5% to 6.5% seen only once; the top ten take roughly 2%. The sample consisted of blood. The source of these receptors is an adult in good health.

Ten or more counts support this clonotype. CDR3 sequence reads: CASSPQGNEAFF. DNA of the CDR3: TGTGCCAGCAGCCCACAGGGCAATGAAGCTTTCTTT. The chain recombines TRBV7-9 with TRBJ1-1, with D maybe TRBD1 (6 bases). The CDR3 runs 12 residues. In germline, CDR1 is SEHNR, CDR2 FQNEAQ (reference sequence). Trimming cost V 5 bases and J 7 bases, with 11 bases left between them.

The chain is built from TRBV7-6 and TRBJ1-2; D remains ambiguous. V dropped 5 bases and J dropped 5 bases, with 12 bases sitting between them. The CDR3 is 13 residues long. CDR1 and CDR2 from the germline V gene are SGHVS and FNYEAQ. The CDR3 loop is CASSPWSKYGYTF. The DNA for the CDR3 is TGTGCCAGCAGCCCCTGGAGCAAATATGGCTACACCTTC.

This clonotype was seen at least ten times. V is TRBV27 and J is TRBJ2-4; maybe TRBD1 (6 bases). There are 17 residues in the CDR3. From germline, CDR1 is MNHEY and CDR2 SMNVEV (reference sequence). V was cut by 8 bases and J by 0 bases, with 20 bases left in between. In nucleotides, the CDR3 is TGTGCCAGCTCCTCCCTCCCGACAGGACTAGCCAAAAACATTCAGTACTTC. This gives the protein CASSSLPTGLAKNIQYF.

This clonotype is medium-sized (0.01 to 0.1%) by share. The chain combines TRBV29-1 with TRBJ1-1; 8 bases align to TRBD1. From germline, CDR1 is SQVTM and CDR2 ANQGSEA. The CDR3 consists of 14 residues. J was trimmed by 3 bases and V by 5 bases; bases with no gene match: 8. CDR3 sequence (DNA): TGCAGCGTTACACCGGGACAGGATTACACTGAAGCTTTCTTT. It encodes CSVTPGQDYTEAFF.

The rearrangement uses TRBV12-3 or TRBV12-4 and TRBJ1-2; TRBD1 aligns across 11 bases. The CDR3 runs 15 residues. The V and J ends lost 5 bases and 2 bases, in that order; junction bases with no gene match: 4. CDR3 nucleotides: TGTGCCAGCAGTACGGGACAGGGGGGCAACTATGGCTACACCTTC. Protein: CASSTGQGGNYGYTF.

This clonotype occurred many times. V is TRBV28 and J is TRBJ2-5, with D possibly being TRBD2 (5 bases). CDR3 length: 13 residues. Germline V gives CDR1 MDHEN, CDR2 SYDVKM. V was pared by 7 bases and J by 0 bases, with 9 bases between. CDR3 loop: CASIPGNQETQYF. In nucleotides, the CDR3 is TGTGCCAGCATACCGGGAAACCAAGAGACCCAGTACTTC.

V usage is TRBV5-1 and J usage is TRBJ1-2, with a possible D match to TRBD1 (6 bases). The germline V gene has CDR1 SGHRS and CDR2 YFSETQ. Trimming took off 0 bases at V and 3 bases at J, with 9 bases between the two ends. This CDR3 has 14 residues. CDR3 protein: CASSLGQDHYGYTF. CDR3 DNA sequence: TGCGCCAGCAGCTTGGGACAGGATCACTATGGCTACACCTTC.

Ten or more counts support this clonotype. The V call is TRBV3-1, the J call TRBJ1-5, with D uncertain. The length of the CDR3 is 16 residues. Germline V gene lookup returns CDR1 LGHDT and CDR2 YNNKEL (reference sequence). V was cut by 0 bases and J by 3 bases, with 12 bases left in between. For the CDR3, the DNA is TGTGCCAGCAGCCAAGATCTACAGATACACAATCAGCCCCAGCATTTT. Amino acid sequence: CASSQDLQIHNQPQHF.

Ten or more counts support this clonotype. The chain recombines TRBV28 with TRBJ2-1; D is unclear. The CDR3 covers 15 residues. The germline V and J ends were trimmed by 5 bases and 2 bases, with 13 bases remaining between them. The germline gives CDR1 MDHEN, CDR2 SYDVKM. CDR3 region: CASSPPGSTYNEQFF. CDR3 sequence (DNA): TGTGCCAGCAGTCCCCCAGGTAGCACCTACAATGAGCAGTTCTTC.

In its sample, this clonotype is medium-sized (0.01 to 0.1%). CDR3: CASSLEVKRPDTQYF. CDR3 coding DNA: TGTGCCAGCAGCTTAGAGGTGAAAAGGCCAGATACGCAGTATTTT. The chain joins TRBV13 to TRBJ2-3; D unclear. Germline V CDR1 and CDR2: PRHDT, FYEKMQ (reference sequence). Between the trimmed V and J ends, which lost 1 base and 4 bases, there was a span of 12 bases. The CDR3 has 15 amino acids. The whole variable domain, remainder taken from reference TRBV13 and TRBJ2-3, is AAGVIQSPRHLIKEKRETATLKCYPIPRHDTVYWYQQGPGQDPQFLISFYEKMQSDKGSIPDRFSAQQFSDYHSELNMSSLELGDSALYFCASSLEVKRPDTQYFGPGTRLTVL.

This clonotype was counted many times. As DNA, the CDR3 is TGTGCCAGCAGCTTAGAGACCTACACAGATACGCAGTATTTT. Translated, it gives CASSLETYTDTQYF. The chain is built from TRBV7-2 and TRBJ2-3; D remains unclear. The CDR3 has 14 residues. Germline loops: CDR1 SGHTA, CDR2 FQGNSA. V dropped 1 base and J dropped 2 bases, with 7 bases sitting between them.

This clonotype showed up many times. The chain links TRBV7-7 to TRBJ1-1; TRBD1 matches 7 bases. Losses at the gene ends were 5 bases for V and 5 bases for J; bases not matched to a gene: 5. In germline, CDR1 is SSHAT, CDR2 FNYEAQ (reference sequence). There are 13 residues in the CDR3. CDR3 in DNA: TGTGCCAGCAGCGTAGACAGGGAAACTGAAGCTTTCTTT. Translating gives CASSVDRETEAFF.

CDR3 region: CASREEGARAEAFF. In DNA form, the CDR3 reads TGTGCCAGCAGGGAAGAGGGGGCGCGAGCCGAAGCTTTCTTT. The chain employs TRBV12-3 or TRBV12-4 and TRBJ1-1; 7 bases agree with TRBD1. CDR3 length: 14 residues. The J segment lost 8 bases and the V segment lost 6 bases, leaving 12 bases of the junction unmatched.

The rearrangement uses TRBV4-2 and TRBJ1-3; 10 bases match TRBD1. V lost 6 bases to trimming and J lost 0 bases; unmatched junction nucleotides: 8. The length of the CDR3 is 17 residues. Germline CDR1 and CDR2: LGHNA and YNFKEQ. This CDR3 is CASSPGGQGSSGNTIYF. The CDR3 bases are TGTGCCAGCAGTCCGGGGGGACAGGGGAGCTCTGGAAACACCATATATTTT.

There are many counts of this clonotype. V usage is TRBV2 and J usage is TRBJ1-2; 8 nucleotides match TRBD1. Trimming removed 4 bases from V and 4 bases from J; junction bases left unmatched: 5. From germline, CDR1 is SNHLY and CDR2 FYNNEI. This CDR3 has 14 amino acids. The CDR3 here is CASSGSDRGYGYTF. The CDR3 coding sequence is TGTGCCAGCAGTGGCTCTGACAGGGGCTATGGCTACACCTTC.

This clonotype was seen ten or more times. V and J are TRBV7-2 and TRBJ2-5; D is unclear. Germline CDR1 SGHTA, CDR2 FQGNSA. The CDR3 runs to 14 residues. Trimming removed 1 base from V and 1 base from J, with 7 bases in between. The CDR3 DNA sequence: TGTGCCAGCAGCTTAGTTCGCGCCCAAGAGACCCAGTACTTC. It translates to CASSLVRAQETQYF.

This clonotype showed up many times. The genes are TRBV6-2 or TRBV6-3 and TRBJ2-2; D tentatively reads TRBD1 or TRBD2 (5 bases each). Between the trimmed V and J ends, which lost 9 bases and 5 bases, there was a span of 25 bases. The CDR3 is 17 residues long. Germline values: CDR1 MNHEY, CDR2 SVGEGT. In nucleotides, the CDR3 is TGTGCCAGTACCCCTTCCACGGGGACCCTCGGGACCGGGGAGCTGTTTTTT. This codes for CASTPSTGTLGTGELFF.

In this sample, this clonotype turned up many times. CDR3 in amino acids: CASSPQSQRNEAFF. In DNA form, the CDR3 reads TGTGCCAGCTCACCACAAAGCCAGCGGAACGAAGCTTTCTTT. The J gene is TRBJ1-1, the V gene TRBV18; D gene unclear. The germline V gene has CDR1 KGHSH and CDR2 LQKENI. The CDR3 loop spans 14 amino acids. With 1 base removed from V and 8 bases from J, the gap between germline ends came to 14 bases.

This clonotype came up many times. V and J are TRBV4-3 and TRBJ2-7; 10 bases are a match to TRBD1. The CDR3 contains 15 residues. Germline V gene lookup returns CDR1 LGHNA and CDR2 YSLEER. Trimming at V came to 0 bases and at J to 6 bases, leaving 5 bases not matched to a gene. This CDR3 is CASSQDRDRGSEQYF. CDR3 bases: TGCGCCAGCAGCCAAGATAGGGACAGGGGATCCGAGCAGTACTTC.

This clonotype was seen many times. This chain connects TRBV7-9 to TRBJ1-4; tentative D call: TRBD1 (6 bases). V lost 6 bases to trimming and J lost 7 bases, with 12 bases between them. The CDR3 covers 13 residues. Germline V lookup: CDR1 SEHNR, CDR2 FQNEAQ (reference sequence). The CDR3 DNA reads as TGTGCCAGCAGATCACAGGGAGGTGAAAAACTGTTTTTT. Protein sequence: CASRSQGGEKLFF.

The chain has TRBV14 and TRBJ2-4; 7 bases fit TRBD2. After removal of 3 bases from V and 0 bases from J, the junction contained 2 bases not matched to a gene. There are 15 residues in the CDR3. The germline gives CDR1 SGHDN, CDR2 FVKESK. The CDR3 nucleotides read TGTGCCAGCAGCCACAGCGGGGAAGCCAAAAACATTCAGTACTTC. Its protein product is CASSHSGEAKNIQYF.

This clonotype was observed many times. V and J are TRBV5-1 and TRBJ1-4; D might be TRBD1 (6 bases). CDR3 length: 13 residues. Germline V CDR1 and CDR2: SGHRS, YFSETQ. The V and J ends lost 8 bases and 5 bases respectively, with 13 bases between them. In DNA form, the CDR3 reads TGCGCCAGTGCGAGACAGGAGAATGAAAAACTGTTTTTT. Amino acid sequence: CASARQENEKLFF.

By share of the sample, this clonotype is medium-sized. This chain joins TRBV3-1 and TRBJ2-7, with a weak D call TRBD2 (6 bases). CDR3 size: 14 residues. Trimming left V 4 bases short and J 4 bases short, with 14 bases between. Germline-derived CDR1 and CDR2 are LGHDT and YNNKEL (reference sequence). The CDR3 loop is CASSLGRGWYEQYF. In nucleotides, the CDR3 is TGTGCCAGCAGCCTCGGGCGGGGTTGGTACGAGCAGTACTTC.

Only a few counts were recorded for this clonotype. The chain joins TRBV19 to TRBJ1-1; D gene ambiguous. Trimming pared 2 bases from V and 1 base from J, leaving 8 bases between. CDR3 size: 14 residues. The germline CDR1 and CDR2 sequences are LNHDA and SQIVND (reference sequence). CDR3 in DNA: TGTGCCAGTAGTATATCTCTATCGAACACTGAAGCTTTCTTT. Protein: CASSISLSNTEAFF.

This clonotype was counted at least ten times. The CDR3 DNA reads TGTGCCAGCAGCTCCCAAGAGACCCAGTACTTC. This gives the protein CASSSQETQYF. J is TRBJ2-5 and V is TRBV25-1; D remains ambiguous. From germline, CDR1 is MGHDK and CDR2 SYGVNS. The CDR3 spans 11 residues. V was trimmed by 6 bases and J by 1 base, leaving 3 bases between them.

This clonotype was picked up many times. This chain links TRBV20-1 with TRBJ1-1; no reliable D call. Trimming removed 6 bases from V and 2 bases from J, with 7 bases in between. Germline-derived CDR1 and CDR2 are DFQATT and SNEGSKA (reference sequence). This CDR3 is 11 amino acids long. As DNA, the CDR3 is TGCAGTGCCTTCATAAACACTGAAGCTTTCTTT. This encodes CSAFINTEAFF.

This clonotype was seen repeatedly, ten times or more. This chain links TRBV7-8 with TRBJ2-3, with 7 bases identical to TRBD2. V shed 4 bases, J shed 4 bases, and the junction held 5 bases outside the gene matches. Germline CDR1 SGHVS, CDR2 FQNEAQ. CDR3 size: 14 residues. DNA for the CDR3: TGTGCCAGCAGCTCGAGACTAGCCCCAGATACGCAGTATTTT. As protein: CASSSRLAPDTQYF.

This clonotype showed up many times. This rearrangement joins TRBV11-3 to TRBJ2-3, with a tentative D call TRBD1 (6 bases). V lost 6 bases, J lost 0 bases, and 10 bases lay in between. The CDR3 length is 14 residues. Germline CDR1 and CDR2: SGHNT and YENEEA. CDR3 sequence (DNA): TGTGCCAGCAGTCCCAGGGGAAGCACAGATACGCAGTATTTT. Encoded protein: CASSPRGSTDTQYF.

This clonotype was observed at least ten times. This CDR3 is CASSPTGTGLETQYF. CDR3 nucleotide sequence: TGTGCCAGCAGCCCGACCGGGACAGGGTTGGAGACCCAGTACTTC. The chain joins TRBV7-7 to TRBJ2-5, with 9 bases identical to TRBD1. Germline assignment: CDR1 SSHAT and CDR2 FNYEAQ (reference sequence). The CDR3 spans 15 residues. Trimming took 5 bases from V and 5 from J; bases not matched to a gene: 9.

Many counts were recorded for this clonotype. This sequence joins TRBV6-5 and TRBJ2-7, with TRBD1 identical over 9 bases. Germline V gene lookup returns CDR1 MNHEY and CDR2 SVGAGI. CDR3 size: 15 residues. Germline trimming cut 9 bases from V and 2 bases from J; bases unmatched to any gene: 11. Here the CDR3 DNA reads TGTGCCAGTACTATTAGGACAGGGGTCACCTACGAGCAGTACTTC. Its translation: CASTIRTGVTYEQYF.

This clonotype appeared many times. This rearrangement joins TRBV2 to TRBJ2-5; D call uncertain. Germline CDR1 and CDR2: SNHLY and FYNNEI. Trimming removed 6 bases from V and 5 bases from J, with 13 bases in between. This CDR3 is built from 13 residues. The CDR3: CASSPSELETQYF. In DNA, the CDR3 is TGTGCCAGCAGCCCGTCCGAGCTGGAGACCCAGTACTTC.

The chain couples TRBV7-2 to TRBJ2-5, with D possibly matching TRBD2 (6 bases). Germline V gene lookup returns CDR1 SGHTA and CDR2 FQGNSA. The V end was cut by 0 bases, the J end by 3 bases, with 11 bases between. The CDR3 runs 15 residues. This CDR3 reads CASSLAPGGKETQYF. CDR3 nucleotides: TGTGCCAGCAGCTTAGCCCCTGGAGGGAAAGAGACCCAGTACTTC.